This T cell receptor (beta chain) was sequenced for a study of hypomethylating agent response in myelodysplastic syndrome. Study background: Of the myelodysplastic syndrome patients, roughly 9 were male, 2 female. Non-responders met neither complete response nor hematologic improvement criteria, which defined response.

Concerning this clone: Its cognate antigen is unknown.

Study-wide findings and caveats: Analysis covered a small cohort of just 10 to 11 patients.

V was cut by 6 bases and J by 2 bases, with 9 bases left in between. Germline V gene lookup returns CDR1 SGHRS and CDR2 YFSETQ. The CDR3 is 12 amino acids. Two replicates of roughly 200 ng each gave 400 ng DNA per sample, survey resolution. Repertoires were generated with immunoSEQ multiplex PCR, while TCRdb's copy carries only in-frame clones and drops some. The data contain 5,000 to 6,000 clones, about 80% of them singletons. The sequenced sample was bone marrow, obtained before or after starting hypomethylating agent treatment for myelodysplastic syndrome (not recorded which). This chain uses TRBV5-1 with TRBJ2-7, with no clear D. The source of this sequence is a human donor with myelodysplastic syndrome. CDR3 in amino acids: CASTADTYEQYF. CDR3 bases: TGCGCCAGCACGGCCGATACCTACGAGCAGTACTTC. The whole variable domain, remainder taken from reference TRBV5-1 and TRBJ2-7, is KAGVTQTPRYLIKTRGQQVTLSCSPISGHRSVSWYQQTPGQGLQFLFEYFSETQRNKGNFPGRFSGRQFSNSRSEMNVSTLELGDSALYLCASTADTYEQYFGPGTRLTVT.